This T cell receptor (beta chain) was sequenced during a study of sequential checkpoint blockade in melanoma. This sample's treatment: randomized to nivolumab then ipilimumab (arm A) or the reverse (arm B). From thawed PBMCs, live CD3+CD8+ cells negative for CD19 and CD56 were sorted. CDR1 is SEHNR, CDR2 FQNEAQ, per germline (reference sequence). This CDR3 has 16 amino acids. Between the trimmed V and J ends, which lost 6 bases and 0 bases, there was a span of 16 bases. Only in-frame clones appear in the TCRdb table, and some are missing; sequencing was by immunoSEQ multiplex PCR. This table has 25,000 to 35,000 clones, approximately 86% appearing once.

This receptor was identified in a human donor with melanoma. The genes are TRBV7-9 and TRBJ2-3, with a tentative D call TRBD2 (6 bases). Specimen: CD8+ T cells sorted from blood (inferred from file names), collected from a patient given nivolumab and ipilimumab in sequence. In nucleotides, the CDR3 is TGTGCCAGCAGGCGACCGGGACTCACTAGCACAGATACGCAGTATTTT. Amino acid sequence: CASRRPGLTSTDTQYF.